The rows below give T cell receptor beta chains drawn from one sample of a study of blood T cell repertoires in COVID-19. The table came from immunoSEQ multiplex PCR; TCRdb's copy has only in-frame clones and leaves some out. The table records about 60,000 clones, almost 80% of them present only once. Sequencing was carried out using peripheral blood. These receptors all stem from a man older than 75 with acute or convalescent COVID-19. CDR3s include the opening cysteine and the closing phenylalanine or tryptophan. A D gene is named only where the DNA matches it firmly.

j_call	v_call	d_call	cdr3_nt	cdr3_aa
TRBJ2-5	TRBV24-1	TRBD2	TGTGCCACCAGCCCCGCTGGGACTAGCGGACAAGAGACCCAGTACTTC	CATSPAGTSGQETQYF
TRBJ1-3	TRBV7-9	NA	TGTGCCAGCAGCTTATCCGAGGGCACCATATATTTT	CASSLSEGTIYF
TRBJ1-1	TRBV6-5	NA	TGTGCCAGCAGTTACGGGGGCCTCATGAACACTGAAGCTTTCTTT	CASSYGGLMNTEAFF
TRBJ1-3	TRBV3-1/TRBV3-2	TRBD1	TGTGCCAGCAGCCAAGTCTTTCAGGGGGTACCCTCTGGAAACACCATATATTTT	CASSQVFQGVPSGNTIYF
TRBJ2-1	TRBV28	TRBD2	TGTGCCAGCAGTTTTGTTAGCGGGAGGGCAGCGACGCCCAATGAGCAGTTCTTC	CASSFVSGRAATPNEQFF
TRBJ2-5	TRBV6-5	NA	TGTGCCAGCAGTTACGGCGGGACGAACCAAGAGACCCAGTACTTC	CASSYGGTNQETQYF
TRBJ2-5	TRBV5-1	NA	TGCGCCAGCAGCTTCGGACAACCCGGGGAGACCCAGTACTTC	CASSFGQPGETQYF
TRBJ2-3	TRBV29-1	TRBD2	TGCAGCGTTGAAGAAGGGACTAGCGGAGGGAGCACAGATACGCAGTATTTT	CSVEEGTSGGSTDTQYF
TRBJ2-3	TRBV5-1	TRBD2	TGCGCCAGCAGCTGGACTAGCGGGGGGGCTAGAGATACGCAGTATTTT	CASSWTSGGARDTQYF
TRBJ2-7	TRBV18	TRBD2	TGTGCCAGCTCATCCACTAGCGGCTACGAGCAGTACTTC	CASSSTSGYEQYF